The next 32 T cell receptor beta chains were all read from a single sample in a study of T cell responses to AZD1222 COVID-19 vaccine. Data came from immunoSEQ multiplex PCR; TCRdb stores just in-frame clones and leaves some out. The sample has over 100,000 clones; just over 85% are singletons. The sequences come from peripheral blood, collected on day 0 of AZD1222 vaccination. The receptors here all came from an adult in good health.

The chain has TRBV7-6 and TRBJ2-1; 8 bases fit TRBD2. CDR1 SGHVS and CDR2 FNYEAQ come from the germline V gene. The length of the CDR3 is 17 residues. V was clipped by 5 bases and J by 4 bases; unmatched bases: 13. The CDR3 protein is CASSTFPGTSGYNEQFF. The CDR3 DNA is TGTGCCAGCAGCACTTTCCCCGGGACTAGTGGTTACAATGAGCAGTTCTTC.

This clone was counted a few times. The chain employs TRBV19 and TRBJ1-5, with TRBD1 identical over 9 bases. The CDR3 is 16 residues long. From germline, CDR1 is LNHDA and CDR2 SQIVND (reference sequence). With V trimmed by 9 bases and J by 0 bases, 9 bases remained unmatched. The CDR3 nucleotides read TGTGCCAGCGGGACAGGGATGCAGTATAGCAATCAGCCCCAGCATTTT. This gives the protein CASGTGMQYSNQPQHF.

This chain links TRBV7-7 with TRBJ2-1; D unclear. Germline values: CDR1 SSHAT, CDR2 FNYEAQ (reference sequence). The V end was cut by 5 bases, the J end by 8 bases, with 13 bases between. The CDR3 runs 13 residues. The chain's CDR3 is CASSIGSNDEQFF. CDR3 bases: TGTGCCAGCAGCATCGGCTCGAACGATGAGCAGTTCTTC.

The genes are TRBV30 and TRBJ1-4, with unresolved D. Trimming took off 4 bases at V and 7 bases at J, with 10 bases between the two ends. The germline V gene has CDR1 GTSNPN and CDR2 SVGIG (reference sequence). The CDR3 length is 12 residues. DNA of the CDR3: TGTGCCTGGACCACAGCACGTGAAAAACTGTTTTTT. Translating gives CAWTTAREKLFF.

The chain couples TRBV6-5 to TRBJ1-6; 8 bases are shared with TRBD1. Germline V CDR1 and CDR2: MNHEY, SVGAGI. The CDR3 extends over 15 amino acids. Losses at the gene ends were 6 bases for V and 5 bases for J; bases not matched to a gene: 6. CDR3 nucleotides: TGTGCCAGCAGAAGGACAGGGACCAATAATTCACCCCTCCACTTT. Encoded protein: CASRRTGTNNSPLHF.

For this clone: Other DNA sequences in the same sample also yield this CDR3. The chain couples TRBV5-4 to TRBJ2-5; 12 positions match TRBD2. With 1 base clipped from V and 2 bases from J, the junction kept 0 bases outside the gene matches. Germline CDR1 and CDR2: SGHNT and YYREEE (reference sequence). The CDR3 is 15 residues long. CDR3 in DNA: TGTGCCAGCAGCTTGACTAGCGGGGGGCAAGAGACCCAGTACTTC. It is translated as CASSLTSGGQETQYF.

The chain has TRBV7-9 and TRBJ2-1, with a tentative D call TRBD2 (6 bases). The CDR3 covers 15 residues. V was clipped by 1 base and J by 8 bases, with 15 bases between them. Germline V gene sequence: CDR1 SEHNR, CDR2 FQNEAQ (reference sequence). The CDR3 here is CASSLEAGPLDEQFF. Here the CDR3 DNA reads TGTGCCAGCAGCTTAGAAGCGGGCCCTTTAGATGAGCAGTTCTTC. Complete variable domain (other parts from reference TRBV7-9 and TRBJ2-1): DTGVSQNPRHKITKRGQNVTFRCDPISEHNRLYWYRQTLGQGPEFLTYFQNEAQLEKSRLLSDRFSAERPKGSFSTLEIQRTEQGDSAMYLCASSLEAGPLDEQFFGPGTRLTVL.

CDR3 in amino acids: CASSMTSGGTHTGELFF. In nucleotides, the CDR3 is TGTGCCAGCAGCATGACTAGCGGGGGGACACACACCGGGGAGCTGTTTTTT. The V gene is TRBV7-3, the J gene TRBJ2-2; 13 bases match TRBD2. Germline loops: CDR1 SGHTA, CDR2 FQGTGA. V shed 5 bases and J 3 bases; nucleotides not matched to a gene: 6. CDR3 length: 17 residues.

The rearrangement links TRBV28 to TRBJ2-7; TRBD2 matches 9 bases. V was pared by 3 bases and J by 1 base, with 10 bases of the junction left unmatched. Germline V gene sequence: CDR1 MDHEN, CDR2 SYDVKM. The CDR3 totals 17 residues. In DNA form, the CDR3 reads TGTGCCAGCAGTTTCGGTTTAGGCGGGAGGGGGTCCTACGAGCAGTACTTC. Translating it yields CASSFGLGGRGSYEQYF.

The chain recombines TRBV2 with TRBJ2-1; D is unclear. Trimming stripped 8 bases from V and 0 bases from J, with 11 bases between. CDR3 length equals 14 residues. The germline V gene encodes CDR1 SNHLY and CDR2 FYNNEI. The CDR3 reads CASHADSSYNEQFF. The CDR3 DNA reads TGTGCCAGCCACGCTGATAGCTCCTACAATGAGCAGTTCTTC.

The V gene is TRBV24-1, the J gene TRBJ1-3, with TRBD1 as a possible D gene (5 bases). V was shortened by 3 bases and J by 0 bases, with 8 bases between the two germline ends. Germline V CDR1 and CDR2: KGHDR, SFDVKD. This CDR3 comprises 15 residues. CDR3 protein: CATSDAGYSGNTIYF. The CDR3 DNA reads as TGTGCCACCAGTGATGCAGGGTACTCTGGAAACACCATATATTTT.

The gene calls are TRBV18 and TRBJ2-2, with 7 bases matching TRBD1. Germline lookup yields CDR1 KGHSH and CDR2 LQKENI. Trimming cost V 3 bases and J 4 bases; bases outside gene matches: 8. The CDR3 sequence is 16 residues long. The CDR3 DNA reads as TGTGCCAGCTCACCGAGTGCAGGGGGAATCACCGGGGAGCTGTTTTTT. It yields the protein CASSPSAGGITGELFF.

This clone was counted between two and nine times. The chain has TRBV9 and TRBJ1-3; D not resolved. The CDR3 loop spans 17 amino acids. The ends were cut back, 2 bases at V and 0 bases at J, with 15 bases in the middle. Germline V lookup: CDR1 SGDLS, CDR2 YYNGEE. The CDR3 loop is CASSVSGAAVSGNTIYF. The CDR3 region has the DNA TGTGCCAGCAGCGTCTCTGGCGCGGCAGTCTCTGGAAACACCATATATTTT. The variable domain in full, with the rest retrieved from reference TRBV9 and TRBJ1-3, is DSGVTQTPKHLITATGQRVTLRCSPRSGDLSVYWYQQSLDQGLQFLIQYYNGEERAKGNILERFSAQQFPDLHSELNLSSLELGDSALYFCASSVSGAAVSGNTIYFGEGSWLTVV.

The genes are TRBV19 and TRBJ1-2; D not certain. The CDR3 has 14 amino acids. V lost 5 bases and J 6 bases, leaving 16 bases between the germline ends. Germline assignment: CDR1 LNHDA and CDR2 SQIVND (reference sequence). The CDR3 here is CASSHLGGRHGYTF. CDR3 bases: TGTGCCAGTAGTCACCTGGGAGGGCGACATGGCTACACCTTC.

Regarding this clone: This is likely an artifact of a read error, given a far larger clone one base away. The CDR3 DNA reads TGTGCCAGCAGCTTCGGGGGCTACGAGCAGTACTTC. Protein product: CASSFGGYEQYF. The chain couples TRBV11-2 to TRBJ2-7; D is possibly TRBD2 (6 bases). CDR1 and CDR2 (germline): SGHAT, FQNNGV. Deletions cut 3 bases from V and 3 bases from J, with 6 bases between. The CDR3 extends over 12 amino acids.

The chain carries TRBV27 and TRBJ1-1; unclear D gene. CDR1 and CDR2 (germline): MNHEY, SMNVEV (reference sequence). The ends were cut back, 0 bases at V and 1 base at J, with 9 bases in the middle. This CDR3 region has 15 residues. The CDR3: CASSLSQVTNTEAFF. CDR3 sequence (DNA): TGTGCCAGCAGTTTATCGCAGGTGACGAACACTGAAGCTTTCTTT.

This sequence joins TRBV18 and TRBJ2-7, with D possibly being TRBD2 (6 bases). CDR3 size: 15 residues. Trimming pared 3 bases from V and 3 bases from J, leaving 15 bases between. Looked up from germline, CDR1 is KGHSH and CDR2 is LQKENI. The CDR3 nucleotides read TGTGCCAGCTCACCGGGCGGGGCTGAGGTCTACGAGCAGTACTTC. Protein: CASSPGGAEVYEQYF.

The V call is TRBV19, the J call TRBJ2-1; TRBD2 agrees at 12 bases. Germline assignment: CDR1 LNHDA and CDR2 SQIVND (reference sequence). There are 18 residues in the CDR3. Trimming cost V 0 bases and J 4 bases; bases outside gene matches: 7. The CDR3 loop reads CASSIDGGTSGPYNEQFF. CDR3 DNA sequence: TGTGCCAGTAGTATAGATGGGGGGACTAGCGGGCCATACAATGAGCAGTTCTTC.

This sequence joins TRBV24-1 and TRBJ2-5, with D unresolved. Trimming cost V 4 bases and J 0 bases, with 11 bases left between them. The CDR3 loop spans 15 amino acids. Germline assignment: CDR1 KGHDR and CDR2 SFDVKD. The CDR3 region is CATSDPTLYQETQYF. CDR3 DNA sequence: TGTGCCACCAGTGACCCTACCCTGTACCAAGAGACCCAGTACTTC.

The V gene is TRBV19, the J gene TRBJ2-2; 8 nucleotides align to TRBD1. This CDR3 contains 18 residues. V was pared by 2 bases and J by 3 bases, with 11 bases of the junction left unmatched. Looked up from germline, CDR1 is LNHDA and CDR2 is SQIVND (reference sequence). The CDR3 nucleotides read TGTGCCAGTAGTATACCTGGACAGGGAGGATTGGACACCGGGGAGCTGTTTTTT. Translated, it gives CASSIPGQGGLDTGELFF.

The chain recombines TRBV19 with TRBJ1-1; 7 bases match TRBD1. This CDR3 has 14 residues. Trimming took 6 bases from V and 5 from J; bases not matched to a gene: 9. The V gene's germline CDR1 is LNHDA and CDR2 SQIVND (reference sequence). In nucleotides, the CDR3 is TGTGCCAGTAGGAATCTACAGGGGTGGACTGAAGCTTTCTTT. As protein: CASRNLQGWTEAFF.

The V call is TRBV7-9, the J call TRBJ1-1, with TRBD1 matching over 8 bases. V lost 6 bases to trimming and J lost 5 bases; unmatched junction nucleotides: 8. Per germline, CDR1 SEHNR and CDR2 FQNEAQ (reference sequence). The CDR3 totals 14 residues. As DNA, the CDR3 is TGTGCCAGCAGGGAAACGACAGGGGTTACTGAAGCTTTCTTT. Amino acids: CASRETTGVTEAFF. The full variable domain, completed using reference TRBV7-9 and TRBJ1-1, is DTGVSQNPRHKITKRGQNVTFRCDPISEHNRLYWYRQTLGQGPEFLTYFQNEAQLEKSRLLSDRFSAERPKGSFSTLEIQRTEQGDSAMYLCASRETTGVTEAFFGQGTRLTVV.

This clone is a singleton in its sample. This rearrangement joins TRBV4-1 to TRBJ1-2; 7 nucleotides line up with TRBD1. CDR3 length: 17 residues. Trimming removed 3 bases from V and 1 base from J; junction bases left unmatched: 11. Germline lookup yields CDR1 MGHRA and CDR2 YSYEKL. DNA of the CDR3: TGCGCCAGCAGCCAGTCCTCCGGGACAGCGAGTAACTATGGCTACACCTTC. It codes for CASSQSSGTASNYGYTF.

V is TRBV11-2 and J is TRBJ2-7, with unresolved D. Germline V lookup: CDR1 SGHAT, CDR2 FQNNGV. Deletions cut 1 base from V and 2 bases from J, with 12 bases between. CDR3 size: 15 residues. The CDR3 DNA sequence: TGTGCCAGCAGCTTAGCATGGTACACAGCCTACGAGCAGTACTTC. Residues: CASSLAWYTAYEQYF.

The V gene is TRBV6-5, the J gene TRBJ1-5; D is unclear. The V and J ends lost 6 bases and 3 bases respectively, with 9 bases between them. Germline V gene lookup returns CDR1 MNHEY and CDR2 SVGAGI. This CDR3 is 13 amino acids long. CDR3 residues: CASRYGINQPQHF. In DNA, the CDR3 is TGTGCCAGCAGATATGGCATCAATCAGCCCCAGCATTTT.

The rearrangement links TRBV28 to TRBJ1-4, with D unclear. CDR3 size: 15 residues. Germline values: CDR1 MDHEN, CDR2 SYDVKM. V gave up 6 bases and J gave up 5 bases, with 16 bases separating them. The CDR3 coding sequence is TGTGCCAGCAGCCCAGCGGCGGGTCGGAATGAAAAACTGTTTTTT. Translating it yields CASSPAAGRNEKLFF.

The rearrangement uses TRBV19 and TRBJ1-1; TRBD1 might be the D (5 bases). Between the trimmed V and J ends, which lost 4 bases and 4 bases, there was a span of 13 bases. CDR3 length: 14 amino acids. From germline, CDR1 is LNHDA and CDR2 SQIVND (reference sequence). Here the CDR3 reads CASSTAGHFTEAFF. The CDR3 DNA reads as TGTGCCAGTAGTACCGCAGGACATTTCACTGAAGCTTTCTTT.

This clone has a single count. The CDR3 DNA reads TGTGCCAGTACCATCATGACAGGGGGTAATTCACCCCTCCACTTT. It encodes CASTIMTGGNSPLHF. The gene calls are TRBV19 and TRBJ1-6, with TRBD1 matching over 9 bases. Germline trimming cut 7 bases from V and 6 bases from J; bases unmatched to any gene: 7. The CDR3 loop spans 15 amino acids. Germline V gene sequence: CDR1 LNHDA, CDR2 SQIVND (reference sequence).

The V gene is TRBV4-3, the J gene TRBJ1-3; weak D call: TRBD1 (5 bases). Germline V CDR1 and CDR2: LGHNA, YSLEER. V was clipped by 0 bases and J by 4 bases, with 16 bases between them. The CDR3 is 17 amino acids. This chain's CDR3 is CASSQDIGAGKGNTIYF. CDR3 bases: TGCGCCAGCAGCCAAGATATAGGTGCAGGGAAAGGAAACACCATATATTTT.

The V call is TRBV20-1, the J call TRBJ1-5, with a tentative D call TRBD1 (5 bases). In germline, CDR1 is DFQATT, CDR2 SNEGSKA (reference sequence). The length of the CDR3 is 14 residues. The V end was cut by 3 bases, the J end by 2 bases, with 11 bases between. The CDR3 bases are TGCAGTGCTAGTACCCGGGGCGGCAATCAGCCCCAGCATTTT. This encodes CSASTRGGNQPQHF.

The CDR3 sequence: CASRKIGGIEADTQYF. CDR3 nucleotide sequence: TGTGCCAGCAGAAAAATTGGGGGAATCGAAGCAGATACGCAGTATTTT. V and J are TRBV27 and TRBJ2-3, with D perhaps matching TRBD1 or TRBD2 (5 bases each). Germline loops: CDR1 MNHEY, CDR2 SMNVEV (reference sequence). The germline V and J ends were trimmed by 6 bases and 4 bases, with 20 bases remaining between them. The CDR3 loop spans 16 amino acids.

The chain has TRBV7-2 and TRBJ1-1; D call uncertain. The CDR3 totals 13 residues. Trimming cost V 4 bases and J 1 base, with 7 bases left between them. Germline CDR1 is SGHTA and CDR2 is FQGNSA. CDR3 sequence: CASSSGRNTEAFF. DNA of the CDR3: TGTGCCAGCAGCTCGGGGAGGAACACTGAAGCTTTCTTT.